This entry lists 21 T cell receptor beta chains sequenced from one sample in a study of regulatory T cells in long-lasting Graves disease. Time point of the sample: newly diagnosed GD, antithyroid drugs for less than 3 months. TCR sequences were obtained from RNA taken from PBMCs. Construction of TCR beta libraries relied on iRepertoire HTBI primers and on Arm-PCR targeting CDR3 regions. TCRdb called the multiplex PCR reads again in MiXCR, with one record for every CDR3 protein. The sample contains approximately 250,000 distinct CDR3 sequences, 18% of which appear only once. The specimen comprised peripheral blood mononuclear cells (PBMCs), sampled at new diagnosis, from a patient treated with antithyroid drugs. Receptors originate from a female donor with Graves disease.

This clonotype was seen repeatedly, ten times or more. The genes are TRBV20-1 and TRBJ1-2; D unresolved. Looked up from germline, CDR1 is DFQATT and CDR2 is SNEGSKA (reference sequence). V was clipped by 6 bases and J by 0 bases, with 17 bases between them. CDR3 size: 15 residues. The CDR3: CSAAYGGVANYGYTF. CDR3 nucleotide sequence: TGCAGTGCCGCCTACGGAGGAGTAGCTAACTATGGCTACACCTTC.

This clonotype was observed at least ten times. J is TRBJ2-1 and V is TRBV7-2; no definite D call. V was trimmed by 4 bases and J by 5 bases, leaving 6 bases between them. Germline loops: CDR1 SGHTA, CDR2 FQGNSA. The CDR3 extends over 12 amino acids. CDR3 nucleotide sequence: TGTGCCAGCAGCTACAAGAACAATGAGCAGTTCTTC. Amino acid sequence: CASSYKNNEQFF.

This clonotype was found many times. The rearrangement uses TRBV20-1 and TRBJ2-5, with D possibly matching TRBD1 (6 bases). CDR1 and CDR2 (germline): DFQATT, SNEGSKA (reference sequence). V was cut by 6 bases and J by 1 base, with 15 bases left in between. CDR3 size: 14 residues. CDR3 sequence reads: CSATLQGIQETQYF. As DNA, the CDR3 is TGCAGTGCCACCCTTCAGGGGATCCAAGAGACCCAGTACTTC.

This clonotype was observed at least ten times. V is TRBV27 and J is TRBJ1-2, with D perhaps matching TRBD1 (5 bases). The V and J ends lost 3 bases and 6 bases respectively, with 17 bases between them. The CDR3 has 15 residues. Germline V lookup: CDR1 MNHEY, CDR2 SMNVEV (reference sequence). As DNA, the CDR3 is TGTGCCAGCAGTTTCACCCCTGTGGGGGGTGATGGCTACACCTTC. This gives the protein CASSFTPVGGDGYTF.

A note on this clonotype: This may stem from a read error, because a much larger clone lies one nucleotide away. This CDR3 is missing its conserved last phenylalanine or tryptophan, likely due to a read error. The CDR3 DNA is TGTGCCAGCTCGGCGGGGGGCTTCTATGGCTACACCTCC. Amino acids: CASSAGGFYGYTS. This chain joins TRBV18 and TRBJ1-2, with D possibly matching TRBD1 (6 bases). The germline V gene has CDR1 KGHSH and CDR2 LQKENI. This CDR3 is 13 amino acids long. With 6 bases removed from V and 4 bases from J, the gap between germline ends came to 12 bases.

This clonotype was counted many times. The CDR3 here is CASQNQGNTEAFF. CDR3 nucleotide sequence: TGCGCCAGCCAGAACCAGGGAAACACTGAAGCTTTCTTT. This rearrangement joins TRBV5-1 to TRBJ1-1; perhaps TRBD1 as D (5 bases). The CDR3 has 13 residues. V was clipped by 7 bases and J by 2 bases, with 12 bases between them. Germline CDR1 and CDR2: SGHRS and YFSETQ.

Notes on this clonotype: One end of the junction does not line up with germline, which may come from a read error. This sequence joins TRBV6-1 and TRBJ2-7, with a possible D match to TRBD2 (5 bases). The CDR3 spans 15 residues. Per germline, CDR1 MNHNS and CDR2 SASEGT. The DNA for the CDR3 is TGTGCCGGCAGGCAGACGACTCGGAGGCCCTACGAGCAGTACTTC. Translated: CAGRQTTRRPYEQYF.

This clonotype was detected ten times or more. This chain joins TRBV20-1 and TRBJ1-2; D might be TRBD1 (6 bases). Trimming stripped 2 bases from V and 1 base from J, with 8 bases between. This CDR3 has 13 amino acids. Per the germline V gene, CDR1 is DFQATT and CDR2 is SNEGSKA (reference sequence). This chain's CDR3 is CSARQGINYGYTF. DNA for the CDR3: TGCAGTGCTAGACAGGGGATTAACTATGGCTACACCTTC.

This clonotype appeared once. V and J are TRBV28 and TRBJ2-3; TRBD2 aligns across 10 bases. Gene TRBJ2-1 matches the end of the DNA better, so the J call may be wrong. The CDR3 loop spans 19 amino acids. Germline V gene lookup returns CDR1 MDHEN and CDR2 SYDVKM. The CDR3 loop is CASSFGLAGDLRVNNEQFF. CDR3 sequence (DNA): TGTGCCAGCAGTTTTGGGCTAGCGGGGGATCTGAGGGTAAACAATGAGCAGTTCTTC.

As concerns this clonotype: The junction and the germline gene differ at one end; a read error may be behind it. The V gene is TRBV7-2, the J gene TRBJ2-1; 9 bases match TRBD1. This CDR3 spans 15 amino acids. The germline gives CDR1 SGHTA, CDR2 FQGNSA. CDR3 amino acids: CASSLILTGGNEQFF. CDR3 DNA: TGCGCCAGCAGCTTGATCTTGACAGGGGGCAATGAGCAGTTCTTC. Supplemented by reference TRBV7-2 and TRBJ2-1, the full variable domain reads GAGVSQSPSNKVTEKGKDVELRCDPISGHTALYWYRQSLGQGLEFLIYFQGNSAPDKSGLPSDRFSAERTGGSVSTLTIQRTQQEDSAVYLCASSLILTGGNEQFFGPGTRLTVL.

As for this clonotype: A much larger clone lies one base from this, so it may be a read error. The chain couples TRBV6-1 to TRBJ2-2; TRBD1 matches at 8 bases. Germline V CDR1 and CDR2: MNHNS, SASEGT. Losses at the gene ends were 6 bases for V and 7 bases for J; bases not matched to a gene: 4. The CDR3 has 13 residues. CDR3 coding DNA: TGTGCCAGCAGCACAGGGGGGTTCGGGGAGCTGTTTTTT. This gives the protein CASSTGGFGELFF.

This chain uses TRBV18 with TRBJ1-1; D may be TRBD1 (5 bases). Trimming cost V 3 bases and J 1 base, with 15 bases left between them. The length of the CDR3 is 16 residues. Germline V gene sequence: CDR1 KGHSH, CDR2 LQKENI. CDR3 amino acids: CASSPLAGRSNTEAFF. CDR3 coding DNA: TGTGCCAGCTCACCGTTAGCGGGACGATCGAACACTGAAGCTTTCTTT.

The rearrangement links TRBV2 to TRBJ2-7, with D unclear. The CDR3 spans 16 residues. Germline CDR1 reads SNHLY; CDR2 reads FYNNEI. V lost 6 bases and J lost 7, with 25 bases in between. CDR3 loop: CASRVKAEPLMGEQYF. CDR3 DNA: TGTGCCAGCAGAGTCAAGGCAGAGCCTTTAATGGGAGAGCAGTACTTC. The full variable domain, with the rest looked up from reference TRBV2 and TRBJ2-7, is EPEVTQTPSHQVTQMGQEVILRCVPISNHLYFYWYRQILGQKVEFLVSFYNNEISEKSEIFDDQFSVERPDGSNFTLKIRSTKLEDSAMYFCASRVKAEPLMGEQYFGPGTRLTVT.

This clonotype has ten or more counts. The genes are TRBV2 and TRBJ2-2; 11 bases are shared with TRBD2. CDR3 length equals 14 residues. With 7 bases clipped from V and 5 bases from J, the junction kept 3 bases outside the gene matches. Per the germline V gene, CDR1 is SNHLY and CDR2 is FYNNEI. CDR3 coding DNA: TGTGCCAGCAACGGACTAGCGGGTACCGGGGAGCTGTTTTTT. This encodes CASNGLAGTGELFF. Looking up the rest from reference TRBV2 and TRBJ2-2 gives the full variable domain: EPEVTQTPSHQVTQMGQEVILRCVPISNHLYFYWYRQILGQKVEFLVSFYNNEISEKSEIFDDQFSVERPDGSNFTLKIRSTKLEDSAMYFCASNGLAGTGELFFGEGSRLTVL.

This clonotype was seen repeatedly, ten times or more. V is TRBV6-2 or TRBV6-3 and J is TRBJ2-2; no definite D call. From germline, CDR1 is MNHEY and CDR2 SVGEGT. V lost 2 bases, J lost 6 bases, and 10 bases lay in between. The CDR3 totals 14 residues. Written as DNA, the CDR3 is TGTGCCAGCAGTTACGCCAAGCAGGCCGGGGAGCTGTTTTTT. Its translation is CASSYAKQAGELFF.

This clonotype was counted at least ten times. The gene calls are TRBV18 and TRBJ2-1, with 12 bases that match TRBD2. The junction had 11 bases not matched to a gene; V was cut back by 4 bases and J by 7 bases. In germline, CDR1 is KGHSH, CDR2 LQKENI. This CDR3 is built from 17 residues. The CDR3 protein is CASSHSRTSGTGNEQFF. As DNA, the CDR3 is TGTGCCAGCTCACATTCTAGGACTAGCGGGACTGGGAATGAGCAGTTCTTC.

J is TRBJ2-7 and V is TRBV20-1, with TRBD2 matching 11 bases. Germline CDR1 DFQATT, CDR2 SNEGSKA (reference sequence). Unmatched junction bases numbered 12, after V lost 6 bases and J lost 11 bases. The CDR3 has 13 residues. The CDR3 here is CSARPGLAVSEYF. The CDR3 coding sequence is TGCAGTGCCCGGCCGGGACTAGCGGTATCAGAGTACTTC.

Only a few counts were recorded for this clonotype. The V and J genes are TRBV6-2 or TRBV6-3 and TRBJ1-3; D is uncertain. Looked up from germline, CDR1 is MNHEY and CDR2 is SVGEGT. CDR3 length: 15 amino acids. Trimming took off 2 bases at V and 3 bases at J, with 11 bases between the two ends. CDR3 residues: CASSYGPSGGNTIYF. CDR3 bases: TGTGCCAGCAGTTACGGGCCGTCGGGTGGAAACACCATATATTTT.

V usage is TRBV20-1 and J usage is TRBJ1-6, with 8 nucleotides matching TRBD1. From germline, CDR1 is DFQATT and CDR2 SNEGSKA (reference sequence). J was trimmed by 10 bases and V by 0 bases; bases with no gene match: 2. The length of the CDR3 is 13 residues. Written as DNA, the CDR3 is TGCAGTGCTAGAGACAGGGGGCAGTCACCCCTCCACTTT. Translating gives CSARDRGQSPLHF.

On this clonotype: A far larger clone lies a single base away; this is likely a read error. The chain joins TRBV11-2 to TRBJ2-7; TRBD2 matches at 9 bases. Germline V gene lookup returns CDR1 SGHAT and CDR2 FQNNGV. The CDR3 consists of 15 residues. V was clipped by 0 bases and J by 7 bases; unmatched bases: 7. CDR3 in DNA: TGTGCCAGCAGCTTAGAGGGCGGGAGGGCCGGTGAGCAGTACTTC. This codes for CASSLEGGRAGEQYF. Full variable domain (remainder filled in from reference TRBV11-2 and TRBJ2-7): EAGVAQSPRYKIIEKRQSVAFWCNPISGHATLYWYQQILGQGPKLLIQFQNNGVVDDSQLPKDRFSAERLKGVDSTLKIQPAKLEDSAVYLCASSLEGGRAGEQYFGPGTRLTVT.

The table lists this clonotype with a few counts. This chain links TRBV5-5 with TRBJ2-1, with TRBD2 matching 8 bases. Trimming removed 0 bases from V and 8 bases from J; junction bases left unmatched: 4. Per germline, CDR1 SGHKS and CDR2 YYEKEE (reference sequence). CDR3 length: 14 amino acids. The CDR3 DNA sequence: TGTGCCAGCAGCTTGGGGGGACTAGTATATGAGCAGTTCTTC. Amino acids: CASSLGGLVYEQFF.